This T cell receptor (beta chain) stems from a study of T cell repertoires in cytomegalovirus infection. The V gene end was trimmed by 2 bases and the J gene end by 3 bases; junction bases not matched to a gene: 7. This CDR3 contains 15 residues. TCRdb re-called the reads through MiXCR, storing one row per CDR3 protein. This table holds around 340,000 distinct CDR3 sequences, about 28% found once. In regard to this clonotype: The antigen is unknown.

This chain links TRBV23-1 with TRBJ2-7, with TRBD1 identical over 7 bases. TRBV23-1 is designated an ORF whose function remains uncertain. Material: cultured PBMCs, obtained from culture after CMV antigen stimulation. The clonotype originates from a human donor in good health (CMV status not recorded). Some clones in this sample may be carry-over from other donors' samples. CDR3 region: CASSQPRDRHYEQYF. CDR3 nucleotides: TGCGCCAGCAGTCAACCCCGGGACAGACACTACGAGCAGTACTTC.